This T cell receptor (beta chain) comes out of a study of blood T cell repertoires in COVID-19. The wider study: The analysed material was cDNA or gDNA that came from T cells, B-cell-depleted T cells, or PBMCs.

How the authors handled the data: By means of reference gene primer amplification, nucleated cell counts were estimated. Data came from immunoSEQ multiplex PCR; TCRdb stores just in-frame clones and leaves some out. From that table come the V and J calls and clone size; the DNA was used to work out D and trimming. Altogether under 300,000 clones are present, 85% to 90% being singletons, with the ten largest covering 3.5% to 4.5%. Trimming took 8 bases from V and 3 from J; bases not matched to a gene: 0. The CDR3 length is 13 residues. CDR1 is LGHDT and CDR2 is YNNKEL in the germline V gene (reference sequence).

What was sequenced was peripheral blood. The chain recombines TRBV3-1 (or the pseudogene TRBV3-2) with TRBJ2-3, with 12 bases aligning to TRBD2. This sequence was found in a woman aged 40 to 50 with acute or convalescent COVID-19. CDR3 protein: CASGLAGTDTQYF. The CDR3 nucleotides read TGTGCCAGCGGACTAGCGGGGACAGATACGCAGTATTTT.